This TCR beta chain was identified during a study of technical replicates of blood from a few donors. TCRdb's table, derived via immunoSEQ multiplex PCR, lists solely in-frame clones and lacks some. The sample contains 80,000 or so clones, roughly 98% of which appear only once. Sequences were obtained from T cells isolated from PBMCs. The sequence derives from a human donor in good health.

The DNA for the CDR3 is TGTGCCAGCAGCGCGACAGGGGACGGCTACACCTTC. Its protein product is CASSATGDGYTF. The gene calls are TRBV9 and TRBJ1-2; 8 bases are shared with TRBD1. The CDR3 length is 12 residues. CDR1 and CDR2 (germline): SGDLS, YYNGEE. J lost 8 bases, V lost 3 bases, and 3 bases had no gene match. The entire variable domain, with the rest obtained from reference TRBV9 and TRBJ1-2, is as follows: DSGVTQTPKHLITATGQRVTLRCSPRSGDLSVYWYQQSLDQGLQFLIQYYNGEERAKGNILERFSAQQFPDLHSELNLSSLELGDSALYFCASSATGDGYTFGSGTRLTVV.